These 25 T cell receptor beta chains were all obtained from the same sample, sequenced in a study of human CD8 memory T cell subsets. Scientists made TCR beta libraries using UMI-labeled 5' RACE. TCRdb derives one entry per CDR3 protein from the 5' RACE reads, leaving out DNA. Its table records several thousand distinct CDR3 sequences. The sample was CD8+ T cells from PBMCs. These receptors all come from a human donor in good health.

V and J are TRBV7-9 and TRBJ2-7; checking the TCRdb D call of TRBD1 is not possible without DNA. CDR1 and CDR2 from the germline V gene are SEHNR and FQNEAQ (reference sequence). This CDR3 has 14 amino acids. Here the CDR3 reads CASRGGQTPYEQYF.

This rearrangement joins TRBV28 to TRBJ2-1. The germline V gene encodes CDR1 MDHEN and CDR2 SYDVKM. The CDR3 is made up of 13 amino acids. The CDR3 sequence: CASSLWVGNEQFF.

The chain uses TRBV7-9 and TRBJ2-7. Germline CDR1 SEHNR, CDR2 FQNEAQ (reference sequence). This CDR3 is 11 amino acids long. The CDR3 reads CASAKAGEQYF.

According to its frequency, this clonotype is medium-sized. The chain uses TRBV29-1 and TRBJ2-2. This CDR3 comprises 12 residues. Germline assignment: CDR1 SQVTM and CDR2 ANQGSEA. The CDR3 is CSVTGNTGELFF.

This clonotype shows up as medium-sized by frequency. The V and J genes are TRBV29-1 and TRBJ1-4; TCRdb's D call of TRBD1 is untestable without DNA. The CDR3 totals 13 residues. CDR1 is SQVTM and CDR2 is ANQGSEA in the germline V gene. Here the CDR3 reads CSVVGGVDEKLFF.

This clonotype is deemed medium-sized by its frequency. This chain connects TRBV2 to TRBJ2-3; the D gene TCRdb calls, TRBD2, cannot be checked with no DNA. This CDR3 spans 17 amino acids. Looked up from germline, CDR1 is SNHLY and CDR2 is FYNNEI. CDR3 sequence: CASSESAREVGTDTQYF.

The chain is built from TRBV24-1 and TRBJ2-1; TCRdb calls TRBD1, which cannot be checked without DNA. Germline V gene data show CDR1 as KGHDR and CDR2 as SFDVKD. The CDR3 totals 16 residues. The CDR3 reads CATSDPRDRGPVEQFF.

The chain carries TRBV3-1 and TRBJ2-1. There are 15 residues in the CDR3. Per the germline V gene, CDR1 is LGHDT and CDR2 is YNNKEL (reference sequence). The CDR3 here is CASSQRGSSYNEQFF.

By frequency, this clonotype registers medium-sized. The chain couples TRBV7-9 to TRBJ2-1; TCRdb returns TRBD2, unconfirmable since there is no DNA. CDR1 and CDR2 (germline): SEHNR, FQNEAQ (reference sequence). The CDR3 loop spans 15 amino acids. This CDR3 reads CASSHTSGTYNEQFF.

The chain employs TRBV20-1 and TRBJ2-7; the TCRdb D gene call, TRBD1, has no DNA to confirm it. Germline CDR1 and CDR2: DFQATT and SNEGSKA (reference sequence). The CDR3 contains 13 residues. The CDR3 sequence: CSAEGRHSYEQYF.

The chain has TRBV6-6 and TRBJ2-1; there is no DNA to check the TCRdb D call of TRBD2. The germline V gene encodes CDR1 MNHNY and CDR2 SVGAGI (reference sequence). The CDR3 covers 15 residues. This CDR3 is CASSNPVGTLDEQFF.

The chain couples TRBV25-1 to TRBJ2-7; lacking DNA, the TRBD1 call made by TCRdb goes unchecked. Germline CDR1 MGHDK, CDR2 SYGVNS. This CDR3 contains 14 residues. CDR3 loop: CASSEYDRAHEQYF.

This clonotype registers medium-sized by frequency. The V and J genes are TRBV7-9 and TRBJ2-1; TCRdb returns TRBD1, unconfirmable since there is no DNA. The CDR3 runs to 12 residues. Germline lookup yields CDR1 SEHNR and CDR2 FQNEAQ (reference sequence). The CDR3 sequence is CASSPGSNEQFF.

V and J are TRBV20-1 and TRBJ2-7; TCRdb proposes TRBD2, but this gene call is untestable without DNA. This CDR3 comprises 13 residues. Germline V gene data show CDR1 as DFQATT and CDR2 as SNEGSKA (reference sequence). The CDR3 spells CSARLAGTYEQYF.

This chain uses TRBV12-3 or TRBV12-4 with TRBJ2-7; TCRdb returns TRBD2, unconfirmable since there is no DNA. This CDR3 is 14 amino acids long. CDR3 loop: CASSGLAGRYEQYF.

The J gene is TRBJ2-1, the V gene TRBV20-1. There are 14 residues in the CDR3. CDR1 DFQATT and CDR2 SNEGSKA come from the germline V gene (reference sequence). CDR3 region: CSARDAELYNEQFF.

The V call is TRBV24-1, the J call TRBJ2-3; the TRBD2 assignment by TCRdb is unverifiable without DNA. The CDR3 runs to 16 residues. The germline gives CDR1 KGHDR, CDR2 SFDVKD. This CDR3 is CATSEGGLAVTDTQYF.

This chain uses TRBV28 with TRBJ2-1; absent DNA, TCRdb's TRBD2 call cannot be checked. Germline values: CDR1 MDHEN, CDR2 SYDVKM. This CDR3 has 17 residues. CDR3 residues: CASSSSPGLALPHEQFF.

Measured by frequency, this clonotype is medium-sized. The CDR3 protein is CASSFGVNEQFF. The V call is TRBV28, the J call TRBJ2-1. This CDR3 region has 12 residues. The germline V gene encodes CDR1 MDHEN and CDR2 SYDVKM.

CDR3 in amino acids: CASSYYRDIFTDTQYF. The rearrangement uses TRBV6-6 and TRBJ2-3; the TCRdb call, TRBD1, lacks DNA for checking. The CDR3 is 16 residues long. The V gene's germline CDR1 is MNHNY and CDR2 SVGAGI (reference sequence).

This clonotype is labeled medium-sized based on frequency. The genes are TRBV29-1 and TRBJ2-7; with no DNA, the TCRdb D assignment of TRBD1 cannot be verified. The CDR3 contains 14 residues. Germline assignment: CDR1 SQVTM and CDR2 ANQGSEA. The CDR3 loop is CSVEVGTARYEQYF.

The rearrangement joins TRBV20-1 to TRBJ1-2; the TRBD1 assignment by TCRdb is unverifiable without DNA. Germline CDR1 DFQATT, CDR2 SNEGSKA (reference sequence). This CDR3 has 14 amino acids. The CDR3 is CSASGAGTNYGYTF.

CDR3 sequence: CASSLALAGGYHNEQFF. V gene TRBV7-9 combines with J gene TRBJ2-1; checking the TCRdb D call of TRBD2 is not possible without DNA. Germline values: CDR1 SEHNR, CDR2 FQNEAQ (reference sequence). The CDR3 contains 17 residues.

By frequency, this clonotype is medium-sized (0.01 to 0.1%). The rearrangement joins TRBV7-2 to TRBJ2-4; there is no DNA to check the TCRdb D call of TRBD2. Looked up from germline, CDR1 is SGHTA and CDR2 is FQGNSA. The CDR3 is 16 residues long. This CDR3 is CASSPSGTVAKNIQYF.

This rearrangement joins TRBV27 to TRBJ2-7; TCRdb lists TRBD2, though no DNA is available to test this call. CDR3 length: 15 amino acids. Germline V gene lookup returns CDR1 MNHEY and CDR2 SMNVEV (reference sequence). The CDR3 loop is CASSLGAGGGYEQYF.